The entry below describes one T cell receptor (beta chain). What it binds is unknown. Deletions cut 6 bases from V and 0 bases from J, with 12 bases between. CDR3 length: 14 residues. Germline CDR1 and CDR2: LGHNA and YSLEER. This sample was included in a study of T-cell memory formation after mild COVID-19. Findings and limits, study-wide: The finding that pre-infection memory included some responding clones suggested that cross-reactive memory joined. The study found balanced CD4/CD8 in clones contracting day 15 to 85 and a CD4+ lean in later expanders.

TCR alpha and TCR beta cDNA libraries with sample barcodes and UMIs came from 5'RACE using constant-segment primers. One entry per CDR3 protein results from TCRdb running MiXCR on the 5' RACE reads. The sample shows 350,000 or so distinct CDR3 sequences, approximately 21% of them seen only once. Sequences were obtained from PBMCs or a T cell subset sorted from them (not recorded which). The chain links TRBV4-3 to TRBJ2-7; D perhaps matches TRBD1 (5 bases). The receptor was derived from an adult woman who had mild COVID-19 (a few samples of this study predate the infection). Cell type and time point are not known. CDR3 in DNA: TGCGCCAGCAGTCAGACAGACAACTCCTACGAGCAGTACTTC. Translated, it gives CASSQTDNSYEQYF.